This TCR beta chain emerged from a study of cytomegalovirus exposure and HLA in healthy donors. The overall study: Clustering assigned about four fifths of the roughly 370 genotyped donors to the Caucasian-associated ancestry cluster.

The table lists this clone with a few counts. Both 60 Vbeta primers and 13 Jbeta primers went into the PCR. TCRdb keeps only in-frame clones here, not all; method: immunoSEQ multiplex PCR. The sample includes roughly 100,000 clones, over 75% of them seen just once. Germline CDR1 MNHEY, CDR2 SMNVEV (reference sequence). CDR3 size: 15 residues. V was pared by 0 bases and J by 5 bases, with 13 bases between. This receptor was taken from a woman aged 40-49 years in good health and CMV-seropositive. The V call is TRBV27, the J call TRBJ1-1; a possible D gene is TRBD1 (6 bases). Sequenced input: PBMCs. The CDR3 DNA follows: TGTGCCAGCAGTTTATCCTTACAGGGAAGGACTGAAGCTTTCTTT. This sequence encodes CASSLSLQGRTEAFF.